The subject of this entry is one T cell receptor (beta chain). Clones were read by immunoSEQ multiplex PCR, and TCRdb kept only the in-frame ones, dropping some. The repertoire holds fewer than 85,000 clones, with about 96% as singletons. The source of the sample is a study of technical replicates of blood from four donors. Germline CDR1 reads SGHTS; CDR2 reads YDEGEE. The J segment lost 2 bases and the V segment lost 4 bases, leaving 12 bases of the junction unmatched. This CDR3 contains 17 residues. The chain couples TRBV5-8 to TRBJ2-3; 8 bases line up with TRBD2. The sequence was collected from a human donor in good health. Sequencing used T cells isolated from PBMCs. CDR3 DNA: TGTGCCAGCAGCCTCGACTCTTTAGCGGGGAACACAGATACGCAGTATTTT. It specifies CASSLDSLAGNTDTQYF.